This T cell receptor beta chain comes out of a study of OX40 agonist ivuxolimab in advanced cancers. Study findings and constraints: Low normalized T-cell clonal expansion also characterized some of the nonresponders.

The protocol was immunoSEQ multiplex PCR, while the TCRdb copy is restricted to in-frame clones and leaves out a portion. This sample has 100,000 to 110,000 clones, with 70% to 90% found just once. On this clone: Its antigen is not known.

CDR3 length equals 18 residues. The germline gives CDR1 MGHRA, CDR2 YSYEKL. Trimming pared 1 base from V and 3 bases from J, leaving 18 bases between. The chain recombines TRBV4-1 with TRBJ2-2; D perhaps matches TRBD2 (6 bases). Sequences were derived from CD4+ or CD8+ T cells sorted from blood, sampled in a trial of the OX40 agonist ivuxolimab. The source is an adult with an advanced solid tumor such as melanoma, head and neck, liver or kidney cancer. The CDR3: CASSQGSMGRRDTGELFF. DNA of the CDR3: TGCGCCAGCAGCCAAGGGTCTATGGGGCGGAGGGACACCGGGGAGCTGTTTTTT.